Described below is a single T cell receptor beta chain sequence and its context. This entry comes from a study of blood T cell repertoires in COVID-19. V was cut by 6 bases and J by 7 bases, with 13 bases left in between. Germline V CDR1 and CDR2: MNHEY, SVGAGI. This CDR3 region has 13 residues. Sequencing was performed with immunoSEQ multiplex PCR; in TCRdb, only in-frame clones are kept and a portion is missing. The sample includes hundreds of thousands of clones, about nine tenths of them seen just once. The rearrangement links TRBV6-5 to TRBJ2-4; tentative D call: TRBD1 (6 bases). The sample consisted of PBMCs or T cells enriched from blood (not recorded which). The source of this sequence is a woman aged 60-75 years who had recovered from COVID-19. As DNA, the CDR3 is TGTGCCAGCAGGCAAACAGGGAATAACATTCAGTACTTC. Amino acid sequence: CASRQTGNNIQYF.